The next 20 T cell receptor beta chains were all read from a single sample in a study of blood T cell repertoires in COVID-19. Sequencing was performed with immunoSEQ multiplex PCR; in TCRdb, only in-frame clones are kept and a portion is missing. Altogether about 240,000 clones are present, roughly 89% being singletons, with the ten largest covering roughly 8.6%. Sequencing input: PBMCs or T cells enriched from blood (not recorded which). These receptors came from a middle-aged man who had recovered from COVID-19.

The chain employs TRBV4-2 and TRBJ2-7; 9 bases align to TRBD2. The CDR3 spans 15 residues. The junction had 6 bases not matched to a gene; V was cut back by 0 bases and J by 6 bases. Germline V gene lookup returns CDR1 LGHNA and CDR2 YNFKEQ. The CDR3 DNA follows: TGTGCCAGCAGCCAAGACCTTAGCGGGAGCGGCGAGCAGTACTTC. Protein: CASSQDLSGSGEQYF.

The V call is TRBV27, the J call TRBJ1-1; a weak D match, TRBD1 (5 bases). Trimming removed 5 bases at V and 1 base at J, with 11 bases between. Germline V CDR1 and CDR2: MNHEY, SMNVEV (reference sequence). CDR3 length: 14 amino acids. This chain's CDR3 is CASSPARGNTEAFF. DNA for the CDR3: TGTGCCAGCAGTCCCGCTAGGGGGAACACTGAAGCTTTCTTT.

This clone was recorded only once. The chain combines TRBV5-1 with TRBJ2-3; 7 nucleotides align to TRBD2. This CDR3 is built from 18 residues. Trimming cost V 0 bases and J 0 bases; bases outside gene matches: 10. CDR1 and CDR2 (germline): SGHRS, YFSETQ. The CDR3 protein is CASSLDLADSPSTDTQYF. CDR3 nucleotides: TGCGCCAGCAGCTTGGATCTAGCGGATTCACCTAGCACAGATACGCAGTATTTT.

This clone appeared once. The chain carries TRBV11-2 and TRBJ2-7, with 8 nucleotides matching TRBD2. This CDR3 comprises 16 residues. With V trimmed by 7 bases and J by 4 bases, 15 bases remained unmatched. Germline loops: CDR1 SGHAT, CDR2 FQNNGV. CDR3 nucleotides: TGTGCCAGCACCTTCCGGGGGGGGCTGCGTCTGTACGAGCAGTACTTC. It encodes CASTFRGGLRLYEQYF. Combining the CDR3 with reference TRBV11-2 and TRBJ2-7 gives the whole variable domain EAGVAQSPRYKIIEKRQSVAFWCNPISGHATLYWYQQILGQGPKLLIQFQNNGVVDDSQLPKDRFSAERLKGVDSTLKIQPAKLEDSAVYLCASTFRGGLRLYEQYFGPGTRLTVT.

The chain carries TRBV11-3 and TRBJ2-1; 12 bases agree with TRBD2. CDR1 and CDR2 from the germline V gene are SGHNT and YENEEA. The CDR3 is 18 residues long. The ends lost 7 bases at V and 2 bases at J; junction bases unmatched: 12. CDR3: CASTLGLAGGLTYNEQFF. CDR3 nucleotide sequence: TGTGCCAGCACCTTGGGGCTAGCGGGGGGGCTGACCTACAATGAGCAGTTCTTC.

This chain connects TRBV6-5 to TRBJ1-2, with D maybe TRBD1 (5 bases). The CDR3 is made up of 12 amino acids. The germline V gene encodes CDR1 MNHEY and CDR2 SVGAGI. Trimming left V 2 bases short and J 8 bases short, with 9 bases between. CDR3 in DNA: TGTGCCAGCAGTTACAGGGAGGGGGGCTACACCTTC. Amino acids: CASSYREGGYTF.

With respect to this clone: One end of the junction varies from germline; a read error may be responsible. This sequence joins TRBV7-7 and TRBJ2-2; 8 bases line up with TRBD2. Germline loops: CDR1 SSHAT, CDR2 FNYEAQ (reference sequence). CDR3 size: 16 residues. The CDR3 reads CASSQYSGGTTGELFF. The DNA of the CDR3 is TGTGCTAGCAGCCAATACAGCGGGGGTACTACCGGGGAGCTGTTTTTT.

This CDR3 reads CASSQGGSSYNEQFF. The CDR3 DNA follows: TGCGCCAGCAGCCAGGGGGGGAGCTCCTACAATGAGCAGTTCTTC. The V and J genes are TRBV4-1 and TRBJ2-1, with 7 bases fitting TRBD2. With 3 bases clipped from V and 0 bases from J, the junction kept 2 bases outside the gene matches. This CDR3 comprises 15 residues. Germline values: CDR1 MGHRA, CDR2 YSYEKL.

This clone was counted once. CDR3 sequence: CASSANREPTNEKLFF. DNA for the CDR3: TGTGCCAGTAGTGCCAACAGGGAACCAACTAATGAAAAACTGTTTTTT. The chain is built from TRBV19 and TRBJ1-4; D is perhaps TRBD1 (6 bases). The CDR3 covers 16 residues. V lost 5 bases to trimming and J lost 0 bases, with 13 bases between them. Germline V gives CDR1 LNHDA, CDR2 SQIVND (reference sequence).

In its sample, this clone was seen a few times. The rearrangement uses TRBV6-5 and TRBJ1-4; D is uncertain. V lost 6 bases and J lost 0, with 8 bases in between. The CDR3 covers 14 residues. Germline V CDR1 and CDR2: MNHEY, SVGAGI. This CDR3 reads CASSLFATNEKLFF. The CDR3, as DNA: TGTGCCAGCAGCTTGTTTGCAACTAATGAAAAACTGTTTTTT.

The J gene is TRBJ1-3, the V gene TRBV28; D is unresolved. The CDR3 is made up of 17 amino acids. The germline V and J ends were trimmed by 4 bases and 9 bases, with 25 bases remaining between them. The V gene's germline CDR1 is MDHEN and CDR2 SYDVKM. The CDR3 sequence: CASSSHLGAREFGTIYF. The CDR3 DNA follows: TGTGCCAGCAGTTCCCACCTCGGAGCTAGGGAGTTTGGCACCATATATTTT.

The chain has TRBV28 and TRBJ2-5, with 9 nucleotides matching TRBD2. Unmatched junction bases numbered 2, after V lost 8 bases and J lost 4 bases. Germline CDR1 and CDR2: MDHEN and SYDVKM. The CDR3 runs 12 residues. This CDR3 reads CASAGGGETQYF. The CDR3 nucleotides are TGTGCCAGCGCGGGGGGGGGAGAGACCCAGTACTTC.

The table lists this clone with a count of one. This CDR3 reads CASSLQPGLPYNEQFF. In DNA, the CDR3 is TGTGCCAGCAGTCTGCAACCGGGACTACCTTACAATGAGCAGTTCTTC. This chain joins TRBV6-4 and TRBJ2-1, with 7 positions matching TRBD2. This CDR3 spans 16 amino acids. Germline-derived CDR1 and CDR2 are MRHNA and SNTAGT. Germline trimming cut 5 bases from V and 4 bases from J; bases unmatched to any gene: 11.

The chain couples TRBV2 to TRBJ1-2; 8 bases match TRBD1. CDR3 length equals 16 residues. The germline V gene encodes CDR1 SNHLY and CDR2 FYNNEI. With 5 bases clipped from V and 0 bases from J, the junction kept 8 bases outside the gene matches. CDR3 DNA sequence: TGTGCCAGCAGTCGGGACAGGTCTAATGCTAACTATGGCTACACCTTC. Translating it yields CASSRDRSNANYGYTF. The complete variable domain, with remaining parts taken from reference TRBV2 and TRBJ1-2, reads EPEVTQTPSHQVTQMGQEVILRCVPISNHLYFYWYRQILGQKVEFLVSFYNNEISEKSEIFDDQFSVERPDGSNFTLKIRSTKLEDSAMYFCASSRDRSNANYGYTFGSGTRLTVV.

CDR3 sequence: CAWSAAFEAGRNYTF. CDR3 nucleotide sequence: TGTGCCTGGAGTGCTGCCTTTGAGGCAGGGAGGAACTACACCTTC. The rearrangement links TRBV30 to TRBJ1-2; maybe TRBD1 (5 bases). The CDR3 is made up of 15 amino acids. Germline assignment: CDR1 GTSNPN and CDR2 SVGIG (reference sequence). Trimming removed 1 base at V and 10 bases at J, with 22 bases between.

J is TRBJ1-2 and V is TRBV9, with 7 bases matching TRBD1. Trimming removed 2 bases from V and 7 bases from J; junction bases left unmatched: 8. In germline, CDR1 is SGDLS, CDR2 YYNGEE. The CDR3 is made up of 14 amino acids. The CDR3 loop is CASSVDTTGSGYTF. The CDR3 DNA follows: TGTGCCAGCAGCGTCGACACGACAGGGAGTGGCTACACCTTC.

This chain joins TRBV6-2 or TRBV6-3 and TRBJ1-2, with 7 bases matching TRBD1. The CDR3 is 15 residues long. J lost 0 bases, V lost 6 bases, and 7 bases had no gene match. The germline CDR1 and CDR2 sequences are MNHEY and SVGEGT. CDR3 in DNA: TGTGCCAGCAGCAAGGGACAGCTCTCTAACTATGGCTACACCTTC. Protein sequence: CASSKGQLSNYGYTF.

The genes are TRBV5-1 and TRBJ2-7, with D possibly matching TRBD1 (5 bases). The CDR3 contains 16 residues. Germline V lookup: CDR1 SGHRS, CDR2 YFSETQ. Trimming shortened V by 2 bases and J by 3 bases, and 18 bases separated the two germline ends. CDR3 amino acids: CASSFAQAPYHYEQYF. In DNA, the CDR3 is TGCGCCAGCAGCTTCGCACAGGCACCCTACCACTACGAGCAGTACTTC.

This sequence joins TRBV3-1 (or the pseudogene TRBV3-2) and TRBJ1-5; D unclear. The length of the CDR3 is 12 residues. The V and J ends lost 0 bases and 11 bases respectively, with 8 bases between them. Germline V gene sequence: CDR1 LGHDT, CDR2 YNNKEL (reference sequence). The CDR3 loop is CASSQDAGTQHF. CDR3 coding DNA: TGTGCCAGCAGCCAAGATGCGGGGACCCAGCATTTT.

The chain links TRBV7-9 to TRBJ2-1, with D possibly matching TRBD2 (6 bases). V lost 6 bases and J lost 7, with 19 bases in between. The CDR3 runs 15 residues. Germline V gives CDR1 SEHNR, CDR2 FQNEAQ (reference sequence). CDR3 sequence: CASSLLAHGGNEQFF. The CDR3 DNA reads TGTGCCAGCAGTCTACTAGCTCATGGGGGAAATGAGCAGTTCTTC. Using reference TRBV7-9 and TRBJ2-1 for the parts outside the CDR3, the full variable domain is DTGVSQNPRHKITKRGQNVTFRCDPISEHNRLYWYRQTLGQGPEFLTYFQNEAQLEKSRLLSDRFSAERPKGSFSTLEIQRTEQGDSAMYLCASSLLAHGGNEQFFGPGTRLTVL.